This T cell receptor (beta chain) emerged from a study of CD8 T cells in Susac syndrome. The CDR3 totals 14 residues. Per germline, CDR1 SGHDT and CDR2 YYEEEE. Deletions cut 2 bases from V and 4 bases from J, with 10 bases between. Reverse transcription of about 0.5 to 1 ug RNA used random hexamers. TCRdb recomputed calls from the immunoSEQ multiplex PCR reads with MiXCR, one row per CDR3 protein. The sample gives over 130,000 distinct CDR3 sequences, 85% to 95% of which show up once; roughly 0.14% is in the top ten. J is TRBJ2-1 and V is TRBV5-6; no definite D call. The TCR sequence derives from a human donor with Susac syndrome. What was sequenced was CD4+ T cells from PBMCs. CDR3 residues: CASSLGQFYNEQFF. In nucleotides, the CDR3 is TGTGCCAGCAGCTTAGGGCAGTTTTACAATGAGCAGTTCTTC.